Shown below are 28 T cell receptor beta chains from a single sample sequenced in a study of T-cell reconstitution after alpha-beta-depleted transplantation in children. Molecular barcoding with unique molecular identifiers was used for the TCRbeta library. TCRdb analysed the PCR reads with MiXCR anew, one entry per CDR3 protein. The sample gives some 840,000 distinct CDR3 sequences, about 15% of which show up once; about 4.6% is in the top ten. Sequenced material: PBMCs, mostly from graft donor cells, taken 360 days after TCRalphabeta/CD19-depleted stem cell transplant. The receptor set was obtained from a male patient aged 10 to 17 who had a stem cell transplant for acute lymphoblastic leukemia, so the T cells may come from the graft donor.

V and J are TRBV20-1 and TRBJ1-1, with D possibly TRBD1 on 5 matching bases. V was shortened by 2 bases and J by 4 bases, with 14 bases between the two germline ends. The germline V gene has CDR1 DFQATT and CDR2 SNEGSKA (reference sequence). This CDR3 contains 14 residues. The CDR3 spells CSARRSGIGTEAFF. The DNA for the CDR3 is TGCAGTGCTAGAAGGTCAGGGATCGGCACTGAAGCTTTCTTT.

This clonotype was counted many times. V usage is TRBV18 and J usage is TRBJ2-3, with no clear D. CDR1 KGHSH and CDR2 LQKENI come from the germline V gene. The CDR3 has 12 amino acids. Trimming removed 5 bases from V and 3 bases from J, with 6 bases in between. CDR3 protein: CASSIMTDTQYF. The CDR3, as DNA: TGTGCCAGCTCAATAATGACAGATACGCAGTATTTT. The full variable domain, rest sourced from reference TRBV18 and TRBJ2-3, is NAGVMQNPRHLVRRRGQEARLRCSPMKGHSHVYWYRQLPEEGLKFMVYLQKENIIDESGMPKERFSAEFPKEGPSILRIQQVVRGDSAAYFCASSIMTDTQYFGPGTRLTVL.

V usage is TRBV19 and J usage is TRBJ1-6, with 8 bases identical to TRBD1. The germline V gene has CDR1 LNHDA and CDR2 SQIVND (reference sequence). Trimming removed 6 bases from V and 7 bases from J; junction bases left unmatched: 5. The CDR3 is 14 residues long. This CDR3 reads CASSQQGANSPLHF. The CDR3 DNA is TGTGCCAGTAGCCAGCAGGGGGCGAATTCACCCCTCCACTTT.

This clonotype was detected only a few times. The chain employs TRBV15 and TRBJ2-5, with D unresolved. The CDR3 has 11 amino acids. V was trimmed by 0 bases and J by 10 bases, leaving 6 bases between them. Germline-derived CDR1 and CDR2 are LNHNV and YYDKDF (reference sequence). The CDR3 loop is CATSRDLVQYF. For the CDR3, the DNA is TGTGCCACCAGCAGAGATTTGGTCCAGTACTTC.

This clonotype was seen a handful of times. CDR3 residues: CASSFRGRESSEQFF. The CDR3 nucleotides are TGTGCCAGCAGCTTCAGGGGGCGGGAATCTAGTGAGCAGTTCTTC. The rearrangement uses TRBV7-8 and TRBJ2-1; 8 positions match TRBD1. CDR1 is SGHVS and CDR2 is FQNEAQ in the germline V gene. CDR3 length: 15 residues. The J segment lost 9 bases and the V segment lost 3 bases, leaving 10 bases of the junction unmatched.

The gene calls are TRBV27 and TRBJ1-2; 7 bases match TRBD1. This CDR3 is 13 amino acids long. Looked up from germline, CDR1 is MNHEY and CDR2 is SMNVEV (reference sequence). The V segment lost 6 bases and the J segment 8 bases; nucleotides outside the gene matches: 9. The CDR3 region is CASRPQGGKGYTF. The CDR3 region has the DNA TGTGCCAGCAGGCCCCAGGGGGGCAAAGGCTACACCTTC.

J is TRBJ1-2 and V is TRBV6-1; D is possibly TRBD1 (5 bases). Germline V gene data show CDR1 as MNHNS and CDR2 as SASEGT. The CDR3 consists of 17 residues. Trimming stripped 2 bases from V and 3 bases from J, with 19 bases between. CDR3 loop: CASSESVGGTWDYGYTF. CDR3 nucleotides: TGTGCCAGCAGTGAATCAGTTGGGGGAACCTGGGACTATGGCTACACCTTC.

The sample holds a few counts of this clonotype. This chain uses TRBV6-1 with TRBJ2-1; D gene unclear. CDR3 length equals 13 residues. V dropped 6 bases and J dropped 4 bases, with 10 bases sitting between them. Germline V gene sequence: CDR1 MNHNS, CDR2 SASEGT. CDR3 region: CASRPDGYNEQFF. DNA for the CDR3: TGTGCCAGCAGGCCGGACGGGTACAATGAGCAGTTCTTC.

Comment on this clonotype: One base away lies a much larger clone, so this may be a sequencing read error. CDR3 nucleotide sequence: TGCAGCGTTGGGTGCTCAAGAGGGGGGACCGGGGAGCTGTTTTTT. Protein: CSVGCSRGGTGELFF. This chain links TRBV29-1 with TRBJ2-2; D tentatively fits TRBD1 or TRBD2 (6 bases each). Germline V gene lookup returns CDR1 SQVTM and CDR2 ANQGSEA. V was clipped by 4 bases and J by 5 bases, with 17 bases between them. This CDR3 comprises 15 residues.

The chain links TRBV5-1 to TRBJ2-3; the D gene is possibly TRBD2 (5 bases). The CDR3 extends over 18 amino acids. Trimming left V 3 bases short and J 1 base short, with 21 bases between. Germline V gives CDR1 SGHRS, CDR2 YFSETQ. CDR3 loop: CASSSGPRDLEGTDTQYF. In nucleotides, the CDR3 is TGCGCCAGCAGCTCGGGTCCTAGAGATTTGGAGGGCACAGATACGCAGTATTTT.

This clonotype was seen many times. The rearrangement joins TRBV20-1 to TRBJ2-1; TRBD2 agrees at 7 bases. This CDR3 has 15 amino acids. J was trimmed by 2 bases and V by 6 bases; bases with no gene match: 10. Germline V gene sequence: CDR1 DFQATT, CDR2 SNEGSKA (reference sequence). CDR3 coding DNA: TGCAGTGCGTCCTGGGGCCTAGCGGCCTACAATGAGCAGTTCTTC. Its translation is CSASWGLAAYNEQFF.

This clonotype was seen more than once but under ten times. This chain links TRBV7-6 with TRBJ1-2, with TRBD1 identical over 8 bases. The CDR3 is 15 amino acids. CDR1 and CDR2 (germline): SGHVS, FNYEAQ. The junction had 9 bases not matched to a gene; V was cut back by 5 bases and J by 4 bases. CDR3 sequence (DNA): TGTGCCAGCAGCACCGCAGGGGGCTTGGGCTATGGCTACACCTTC. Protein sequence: CASSTAGGLGYGYTF.

CDR3 sequence (DNA): TGTGCCAGCAGCCTAGCGGGACAGGATCCCTACGAGCAGTACTTC. This encodes CASSLAGQDPYEQYF. V usage is TRBV5-6 and J usage is TRBJ2-7; D may be TRBD2 (9 bases). CDR3 size: 15 residues. The germline V gene encodes CDR1 SGHDT and CDR2 YYEEEE. V was pared by 4 bases and J by 2 bases, with 16 bases between. Full variable domain (missing parts from reference TRBV5-6 and TRBJ2-7): DAGVTQSPTHLIKTRGQQVTLRCSPKSGHDTVSWYQQALGQGPQFIFQYYEEEERQRGNFPDRFSGHQFPNYSSELNVNALLLGDSALYLCASSLAGQDPYEQYFGPGTRLTVT.

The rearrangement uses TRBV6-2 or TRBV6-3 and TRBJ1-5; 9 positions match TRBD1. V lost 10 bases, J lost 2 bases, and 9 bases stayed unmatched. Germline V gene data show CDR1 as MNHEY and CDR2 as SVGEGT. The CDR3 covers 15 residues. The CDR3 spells CATALTGGGNQPQHF. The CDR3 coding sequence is TGTGCCACGGCCTTGACAGGGGGAGGCAATCAGCCCCAGCATTTT.

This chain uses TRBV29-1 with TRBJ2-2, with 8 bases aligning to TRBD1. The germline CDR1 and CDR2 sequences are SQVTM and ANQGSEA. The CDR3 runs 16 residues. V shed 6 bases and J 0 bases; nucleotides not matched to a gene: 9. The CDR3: CSVHGTGFANTGELFF. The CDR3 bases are TGCAGCGTGCACGGGACAGGATTCGCGAACACCGGGGAGCTGTTTTTT.

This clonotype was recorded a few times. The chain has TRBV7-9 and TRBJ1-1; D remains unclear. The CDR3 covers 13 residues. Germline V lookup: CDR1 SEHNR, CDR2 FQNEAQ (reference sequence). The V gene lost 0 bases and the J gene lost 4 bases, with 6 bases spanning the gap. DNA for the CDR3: TGTGCCAGCAGCTTAGCCGTCCCCACTGAAGCTTTCTTT. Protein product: CASSLAVPTEAFF.

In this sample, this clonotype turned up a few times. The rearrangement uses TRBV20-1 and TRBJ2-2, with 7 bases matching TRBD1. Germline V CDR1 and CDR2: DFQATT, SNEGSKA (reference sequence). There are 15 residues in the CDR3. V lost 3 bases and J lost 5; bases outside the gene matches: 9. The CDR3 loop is CSASDGQELTGELFF. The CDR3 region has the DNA TGCAGTGCTAGTGATGGACAGGAGCTGACCGGGGAGCTGTTTTTT.

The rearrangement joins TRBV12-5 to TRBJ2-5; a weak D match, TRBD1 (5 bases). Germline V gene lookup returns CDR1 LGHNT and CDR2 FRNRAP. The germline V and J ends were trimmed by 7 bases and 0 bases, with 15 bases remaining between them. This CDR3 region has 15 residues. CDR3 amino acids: CASAPGQLYQETQYF. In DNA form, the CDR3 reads TGTGCTAGTGCCCCAGGGCAGCTGTACCAAGAGACCCAGTACTTC.

The DNA for the CDR3 is TGTGCCAGCAGCCTTTCATGGGGGGATGGCTACACCTTC. This encodes CASSLSWGDGYTF. The chain couples TRBV6-6 to TRBJ1-2; tentatively, D is TRBD1 (5 bases). V shed 6 bases and J shed 6 bases, with 14 bases lying between them. Germline V gene sequence: CDR1 MNHNY, CDR2 SVGAGI (reference sequence). This CDR3 has 13 amino acids.

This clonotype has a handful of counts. The CDR3 coding sequence is TGTGCCAGCAGCCGGACAGCGTGGGGGGGATACGAGCAGTACTTC. This translates into CASSRTAWGGYEQYF. The V gene is TRBV27, the J gene TRBJ2-7; D is possibly TRBD2 (7 bases). The CDR3 has 15 amino acids. Trimming took 6 bases from V and 4 from J, leaving 19 bases between them. Per germline, CDR1 MNHEY and CDR2 SMNVEV (reference sequence).

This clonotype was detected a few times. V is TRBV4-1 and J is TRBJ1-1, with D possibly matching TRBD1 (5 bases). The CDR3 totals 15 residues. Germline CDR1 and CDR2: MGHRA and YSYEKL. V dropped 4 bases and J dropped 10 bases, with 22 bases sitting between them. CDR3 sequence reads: CASSLWGERGLLAFF. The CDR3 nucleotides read TGCGCCAGCAGCCTCTGGGGGGAAAGGGGCCTCCTAGCTTTCTTT.

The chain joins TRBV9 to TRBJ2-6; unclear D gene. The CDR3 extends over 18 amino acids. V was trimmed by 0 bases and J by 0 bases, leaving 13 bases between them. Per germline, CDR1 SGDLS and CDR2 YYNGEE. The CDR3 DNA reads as TGTGCCAGCAGCGTAGGCAACCCCATAAACTCTGGGGCCAACGTCCTGACTTTC. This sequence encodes CASSVGNPINSGANVLTF.

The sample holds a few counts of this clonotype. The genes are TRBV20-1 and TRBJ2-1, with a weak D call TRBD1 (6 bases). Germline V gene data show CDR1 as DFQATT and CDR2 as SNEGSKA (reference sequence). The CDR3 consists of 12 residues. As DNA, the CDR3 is TGCGAAGTGGTTACAGGGCGCAATGAGCAGTTCTTC. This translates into CEVVTGRNEQFF.

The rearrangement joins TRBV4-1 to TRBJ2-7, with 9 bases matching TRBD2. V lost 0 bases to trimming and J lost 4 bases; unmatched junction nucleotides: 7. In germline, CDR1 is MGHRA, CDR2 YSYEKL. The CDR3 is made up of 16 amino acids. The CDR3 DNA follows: TGCGCCAGCAGCCAAGAGGATTATAGCGGGGGTTACGAGCAGTACTTC. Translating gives CASSQEDYSGGYEQYF.

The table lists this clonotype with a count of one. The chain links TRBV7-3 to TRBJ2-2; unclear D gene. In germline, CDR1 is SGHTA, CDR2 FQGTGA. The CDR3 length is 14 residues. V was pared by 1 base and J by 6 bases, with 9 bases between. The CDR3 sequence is CASSLNARAGELFF. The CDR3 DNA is TGTGCCAGCAGCTTAAACGCGCGAGCCGGGGAGCTGTTTTTT.

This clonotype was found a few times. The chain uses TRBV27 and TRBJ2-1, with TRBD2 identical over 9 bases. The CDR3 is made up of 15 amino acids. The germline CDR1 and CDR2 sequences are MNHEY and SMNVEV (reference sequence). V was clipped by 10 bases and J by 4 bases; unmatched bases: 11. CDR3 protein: CATPLGREGYNEQFF. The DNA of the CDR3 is TGTGCCACCCCCCTGGGGCGGGAGGGATACAATGAGCAGTTCTTC.

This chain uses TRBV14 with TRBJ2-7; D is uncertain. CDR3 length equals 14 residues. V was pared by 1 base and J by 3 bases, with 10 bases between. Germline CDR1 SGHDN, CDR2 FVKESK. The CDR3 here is CASSQVGNIYEQYF. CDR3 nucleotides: TGTGCCAGCAGCCAAGTCGGCAATATCTACGAGCAGTACTTC.

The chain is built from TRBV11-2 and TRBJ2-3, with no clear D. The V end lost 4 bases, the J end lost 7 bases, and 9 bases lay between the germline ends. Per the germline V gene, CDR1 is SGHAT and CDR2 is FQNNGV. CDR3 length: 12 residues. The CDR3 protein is CASSSQRYTQYF. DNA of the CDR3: TGTGCCAGCAGCTCTCAACGATATACGCAGTATTTT.